The 31 T cell receptor beta chains reported below all come from one sample, sequenced in a study of blood T cell repertoires in COVID-19 (dated by TCRdb to about 2020). Library construction relied on the immunoSEQ multiplex PCR assay. TCRdb obtained this table from immuneACCESS and retained in-frame rearrangements with V and J assigned. These tables miss some clones; where compared with another copy, unresolved V genes account for less than half of the shortfall, and the remainder is unexplained. The sample profile shows roughly 56,000 clones; 75% to 95% of them were found once. The ten largest account for more than 5.5% of the sample. Source material: peripheral blood. These receptors were taken from a man aged 50 to 59 with active COVID-19.

The rearrangement links TRBV27 to TRBJ1-2; 7 nucleotides align to TRBD1. The CDR3 loop spans 14 amino acids. Per the germline V gene, CDR1 is MNHEY and CDR2 is SMNVEV (reference sequence). V shed 6 bases, J shed 4 bases, and the junction held 8 bases outside the gene matches. CDR3 sequence (DNA): TGTGCCAGCAGAAGATCAGGGGGGTCCTATGGCTACACCTTC. This sequence encodes CASRRSGGSYGYTF.

This chain links TRBV9 with TRBJ2-2; 7 bases agree with TRBD1. The CDR3 is 15 amino acids. The trim removed 0 bases at V and 6 bases at J, leaving 5 bases unmatched. The germline V gene has CDR1 SGDLS and CDR2 YYNGEE. As DNA, the CDR3 is TGTGCCAGCAGCGTAGAGGGGGCGCGGGCCGGGGAGCTGTTTTTT. It codes for CASSVEGARAGELFF.

The V gene is TRBV15, the J gene TRBJ1-5; the match to TRBD1 covers 8 bases. Germline CDR1 reads LNHNV; CDR2 reads YYDKDF (reference sequence). The CDR3 covers 15 residues. With V trimmed by 3 bases and J by 1 base, 2 bases remained unmatched. The DNA for the CDR3 is TGTGCCACCAGCAGGCGACAGGGGAGCAATCAGCCCCAGCATTTT. Translated: CATSRRQGSNQPQHF. Based on the CDR3 plus reference TRBV15 and TRBJ1-5, the full variable domain is DAMVIQNPRYQVTQFGKPVTLSCSQTLNHNVMYWYQQKSSQAPKLLFHYYDKDFNNEADTPDNFQSRRPNTSFCFLDIRSPGLGDTAMYLCATSRRQGSNQPQHFGDGTRLSIL.

This chain uses TRBV7-9 with TRBJ1-2; D uncertain. CDR3 length equals 16 residues. V lost 6 bases to trimming and J lost 1 base, with 18 bases between them. Germline V gene data show CDR1 as SEHNR and CDR2 as FQNEAQ (reference sequence). The CDR3 coding sequence is TGTGCCAGCAGTTCCATCCACAGTCAAATTAACTATGGCTACACCTTC. Protein sequence: CASSSIHSQINYGYTF.

The chain recombines TRBV3-1 (or the pseudogene TRBV3-2) with TRBJ1-6, with D hard to call. Germline CDR1 is LGHDT and CDR2 is YNNKEL (reference sequence). The V end was cut by 0 bases, the J end by 8 bases, with 8 bases between. CDR3 size: 14 residues. The CDR3 DNA sequence: TGTGCCAGCAGCCAAGAAATCGGGGATTCACCCCTCCACTTT. Translated: CASSQEIGDSPLHF.

CDR3 bases: TGTGCCAGCAGCTTAGTCCAGGGGTCGGGAAACACCATATATTTT. Protein: CASSLVQGSGNTIYF. V gene TRBV7-9 combines with J gene TRBJ1-3; D might be TRBD1 (6 bases). This CDR3 is built from 15 residues. Trimming removed 1 base at V and 4 bases at J, with 11 bases between. Looked up from germline, CDR1 is SEHNR and CDR2 is FQNEAQ (reference sequence).

The gene calls are TRBV7-8 and TRBJ1-1; D remains ambiguous. V was pared by 0 bases and J by 0 bases, with 8 bases between. The CDR3 has 15 amino acids. Germline values: CDR1 SGHVS, CDR2 FQNEAQ. The CDR3 is CASSLALGMNTEAFF. CDR3 in DNA: TGTGCCAGCAGCTTAGCGCTCGGGATGAACACTGAAGCTTTCTTT. Complete variable domain (other parts from reference TRBV7-8 and TRBJ1-1): GAGVSQSPRYKVAKRGQDVALRCDPISGHVSLFWYQQALGQGPEFLTYFQNEAQLDKSGLPSDRFFAERPEGSVSTLKIQRTQQEDSAVYLCASSLALGMNTEAFFGQGTRLTVV.

The chain couples TRBV19 to TRBJ2-7; D is undetermined. V shed 9 bases and J shed 0 bases, with 3 bases lying between them. Germline assignment: CDR1 LNHDA and CDR2 SQIVND (reference sequence). CDR3 length: 10 amino acids. In DNA, the CDR3 is TGTGCCAGCAGCTCCTACGAGCAGTACTTC. Its protein product is CASSSYEQYF.

The chain joins TRBV24-1 to TRBJ2-1; weak D call: TRBD1 (5 bases). V lost 0 bases, J lost 9 bases, and 8 bases lay in between. CDR1 is KGHDR and CDR2 is SFDVKD in the germline V gene. The CDR3 length is 13 residues. This CDR3 reads CATSDLDSAEQFF. In DNA, the CDR3 is TGTGCCACCAGTGATTTGGACAGTGCTGAGCAGTTCTTC.

CDR3 in amino acids: CASSFSQILNEKLFF. CDR3 DNA: TGTGCCAGCAGCTTTTCACAGATTTTAAATGAAAAACTGTTTTTT. The V gene is TRBV5-6, the J gene TRBJ1-4; D is undetermined. There are 15 residues in the CDR3. Germline values: CDR1 SGHDT, CDR2 YYEEEE. V was pared by 2 bases and J by 5 bases, with 13 bases between.

This chain links TRBV9 with TRBJ1-6; TRBD1 matches 7 bases. Per the germline V gene, CDR1 is SGDLS and CDR2 is YYNGEE. The V gene end was trimmed by 6 bases and the J gene end by 7 bases; junction bases not matched to a gene: 7. The CDR3 sequence is 14 residues long. The CDR3 coding sequence is TGTGCCAGCACCTCAGGGGGTGGGAATTCACCCCTCCACTTT. It codes for CASTSGGGNSPLHF.

This chain connects TRBV7-9 to TRBJ2-5; 7 bases fit TRBD2. The trim removed 6 bases at V and 3 bases at J, leaving 4 bases unmatched. This CDR3 comprises 13 residues. The germline V gene encodes CDR1 SEHNR and CDR2 FQNEAQ (reference sequence). As DNA, the CDR3 is TGTGCCAGCAGAAAAAGCGGGGAAGAGACCCAGTACTTC. It specifies CASRKSGEETQYF.

This clone was recorded only once. This rearrangement joins TRBV5-6 to TRBJ1-2; unclear D gene. The CDR3 contains 14 residues. V was cut by 0 bases and J by 0 bases, with 6 bases left in between. Germline CDR1 SGHDT, CDR2 YYEEEE. The CDR3 here is CASSLGTANYGYTF. The CDR3 region has the DNA TGTGCCAGCAGCTTGGGAACAGCTAACTATGGCTACACCTTC.

The CDR3 DNA follows: TGTGCCAGCAGTGAAGGGCAGGGGAACTCTGGAAACACCATATATTTT. Translating it yields CASSEGQGNSGNTIYF. This rearrangement joins TRBV2 to TRBJ1-3, with D possibly TRBD1 on 6 matching bases. There are 16 residues in the CDR3. The germline V and J ends were trimmed by 1 base and 0 bases, with 10 bases remaining between them. Germline CDR1 reads SNHLY; CDR2 reads FYNNEI.

The gene calls are TRBV3-1 (or the pseudogene TRBV3-2) and TRBJ2-5, with 9 bases fitting TRBD2. CDR3 length equals 15 residues. The germline V gene has CDR1 LGHDT and CDR2 YNNKEL (reference sequence). Unmatched junction bases numbered 7, after V lost 3 bases and J lost 5 bases. CDR3 amino acids: CASSQRGGDGETQYF. DNA for the CDR3: TGTGCCAGCAGCCAGCGGGGGGGCGATGGGGAGACCCAGTACTTC.

The chain links TRBV5-5 to TRBJ1-1; the D gene is possibly TRBD1 (5 bases). This CDR3 region has 13 residues. Trimming removed 7 bases from V and 3 bases from J, with 13 bases in between. Per germline, CDR1 SGHKS and CDR2 YYEKEE (reference sequence). CDR3 sequence reads: CASLLTADTEAFF. The CDR3 DNA follows: TGTGCCAGCCTCCTGACAGCAGACACTGAAGCTTTCTTT.

A single count supports this clone. The gene calls are TRBV30 and TRBJ2-3; 9 positions agree with TRBD2. The ends lost 4 bases at V and 0 bases at J; junction bases unmatched: 2. The CDR3 loop spans 14 amino acids. Germline lookup yields CDR1 GTSNPN and CDR2 SVGIG (reference sequence). CDR3: CAWTSGASTDTQYF. Written as DNA, the CDR3 is TGTGCCTGGACTAGCGGGGCTAGCACAGATACGCAGTATTTT.

This clone is medium-sized (0.01 to 0.1%) in the sample. This sequence joins TRBV30 and TRBJ2-7, with 9 positions matching TRBD1. The CDR3 covers 15 residues. CDR1 and CDR2 from the germline V gene are GTSNPN and SVGIG (reference sequence). V was clipped by 0 bases and J by 9 bases; unmatched bases: 12. The CDR3 spells CAWSVGVTGGNPQYF. Here the CDR3 DNA reads TGTGCCTGGAGTGTAGGAGTGACAGGGGGAAACCCGCAGTACTTC.

This chain links TRBV5-1 with TRBJ2-7, with D possibly TRBD1 on 6 matching bases. Germline V gives CDR1 SGHRS, CDR2 YFSETQ. V was shortened by 3 bases and J by 2 bases, with 15 bases between the two germline ends. The CDR3 spans 15 residues. CDR3 residues: CASSSMDSPTYEQYF. The CDR3 DNA is TGCGCCAGCAGCTCAATGGACAGTCCCACCTACGAGCAGTACTTC. The whole variable domain, filled in from reference TRBV5-1 and TRBJ2-7, reads KAGVTQTPRYLIKTRGQQVTLSCSPISGHRSVSWYQQTPGQGLQFLFEYFSETQRNKGNFPGRFSGRQFSNSRSEMNVSTLELGDSALYLCASSSMDSPTYEQYFGPGTRLTVT.

The CDR3 sequence is CASSYGANVLTF. CDR3 bases: TGTGCCAGTTCTTATGGGGCCAACGTCCTGACTTTC. V usage is TRBV19 and J usage is TRBJ2-6; no clear D. The germline V gene has CDR1 LNHDA and CDR2 SQIVND (reference sequence). This CDR3 is 12 amino acids long. V shed 8 bases and J shed 3 bases, with 5 bases lying between them.

There are a few counts of this clone. This chain links TRBV6-5 with TRBJ2-1, with a tentative D call TRBD1 (6 bases). The V gene's germline CDR1 is MNHEY and CDR2 SVGAGI. The CDR3 spans 14 residues. V gave up 7 bases and J gave up 8 bases, with 18 bases separating them. The CDR3: CASTRDTYTHEQFF. CDR3 in DNA: TGTGCCAGCACTCGGGACACATATACACATGAGCAGTTCTTC.

This sequence joins TRBV7-2 and TRBJ2-5; TRBD2 matches at 7 bases. Germline V gives CDR1 SGHTA, CDR2 FQGNSA. CDR3 length: 14 amino acids. V was pared by 6 bases and J by 1 base, with 5 bases of the junction left unmatched. The CDR3 loop reads CASSWGGTQETQYF. In DNA form, the CDR3 reads TGTGCCAGCAGTTGGGGAGGGACCCAAGAGACCCAGTACTTC. The variable domain in full, completed from reference TRBV7-2 and TRBJ2-5, reads GAGVSQSPSNKVTEKGKDVELRCDPISGHTALYWYRQSLGQGLEFLIYFQGNSAPDKSGLPSDRFSAERTGGSVSTLTIQRTQQEDSAVYLCASSWGGTQETQYFGPGTRLLVL.

The chain uses TRBV6-5 and TRBJ2-2; 12 bases line up with TRBD2. The CDR3 length is 16 residues. The junction had 1 base not matched to a gene; V was cut back by 4 bases and J by 1 base. Germline V CDR1 and CDR2: MNHEY, SVGAGI. The CDR3 spells CASSSGLAGNTGELFF. Written as DNA, the CDR3 is TGTGCCAGCAGTTCGGGACTAGCGGGGAACACCGGGGAGCTGTTTTTT.

The rearrangement links TRBV15 to TRBJ2-2, with 8 bases identical to TRBD1. CDR1 is LNHNV, CDR2 YYDKDF, per germline (reference sequence). V lost 0 bases and J lost 4; bases outside the gene matches: 10. CDR3 length: 18 residues. The CDR3 coding sequence is TGTGCCACCAGCAGAGATCTAAGCGGACAGGGACGCACCGGGGAGCTGTTTTTT. The encoded protein is CATSRDLSGQGRTGELFF.

The chain employs TRBV7-8 and TRBJ2-2, with D perhaps matching TRBD1 (6 bases). Germline values: CDR1 SGHVS, CDR2 FQNEAQ. The CDR3 is 16 residues long. The V end lost 1 base, the J end lost 1 base, and 10 bases lay between the germline ends. This CDR3 reads CASSLGGGWNTGELFF. For the CDR3, the DNA is TGTGCCAGCAGCTTAGGTGGGGGCTGGAACACCGGGGAGCTGTTTTTT.

The chain joins TRBV27 to TRBJ1-1; D is unresolved. The V end was cut by 6 bases, the J end by 7 bases, with 9 bases between. Germline V lookup: CDR1 MNHEY, CDR2 SMNVEV (reference sequence). CDR3 length equals 11 residues. CDR3 nucleotides: TGTGCCAGCAGCCTGGGCAGTGAAGCTTTCTTT. Translation gives CASSLGSEAFF.

By sample share, this clone is medium-sized (0.01 to 0.1%). The rearrangement links TRBV7-8 to TRBJ2-3; 7 bases match TRBD1. The germline gives CDR1 SGHVS, CDR2 FQNEAQ. V lost 5 bases, J lost 0 bases, and 11 bases stayed unmatched. CDR3 size: 17 residues. For the CDR3, the DNA is TGTGCCAGCAGCCTACCCACTACGGGACAGAGCACAGATACGCAGTATTTT. Amino acids: CASSLPTTGQSTDTQYF.

This chain joins TRBV5-4 and TRBJ1-1; perhaps TRBD1 as D (5 bases). CDR1 SGHNT and CDR2 YYREEE come from the germline V gene (reference sequence). V lost 3 bases to trimming and J lost 3 bases, with 18 bases between them. CDR3 size: 16 residues. CDR3: CASSSGGGTSYTEAFF. Here the CDR3 DNA reads TGTGCCAGCAGCTCCGGCGGGGGGACCTCGTACACTGAAGCTTTCTTT. Based on the CDR3 plus reference TRBV5-4 and TRBJ1-1, the full variable domain is ETGVTQSPTHLIKTRGQQVTLRCSSQSGHNTVSWYQQALGQGPQFIFQYYREEENGRGNFPPRFSGLQFPNYSSELNVNALELDDSALYLCASSSGGGTSYTEAFFGQGTRLTVV.

J is TRBJ2-1 and V is TRBV6-6; 11 bases fit TRBD1. CDR3 length equals 15 residues. Trimming removed 2 bases from V and 9 bases from J; junction bases left unmatched: 6. The V gene's germline CDR1 is MNHNY and CDR2 SVGAGI (reference sequence). CDR3 coding DNA: TGTGCCAGCAGTTACCGGACAGGGGGCATAGGTGAGCAGTTCTTC. Translated: CASSYRTGGIGEQFF.

This sequence joins TRBV7-8 and TRBJ2-3; 13 nucleotides align to TRBD2. V lost 5 bases, J lost 4 bases, and 6 bases stayed unmatched. The CDR3 is 16 amino acids. Germline CDR1 and CDR2: SGHVS and FQNEAQ. As DNA, the CDR3 is TGTGCCAGCAGCCGGACTAGCGGGAGATGGGCAGATACGCAGTATTTT. It is translated as CASSRTSGRWADTQYF.

The CDR3 loop reads CAISESSVLNTEAFF. DNA for the CDR3: TGTGCCATCAGTGAGTCTTCGGTTCTGAACACTGAAGCTTTCTTT. The chain links TRBV10-3 to TRBJ1-1; no reliable D call. The CDR3 spans 15 residues. CDR1 and CDR2 from the germline V gene are ENHRY and SYGVKD. Between the trimmed V and J ends, which lost 0 bases and 0 bases, there was a span of 8 bases.